These T cell receptor beta chains were read from a single sample in a study of cytomegalovirus exposure and HLA in healthy donors. Sequencing used immunoSEQ multiplex PCR; TCRdb keeps in-frame clones, though not all of them. The sample holds about 160,000 clones, just over 70% seen once. Material for sequencing was PBMCs. These receptors were taken from a man younger than 35 in good health and CMV-seropositive. Both conserved end residues are part of each CDR3.

v_gene	CDR3aa
TRBV7-3	CASSLFLISNTEAFF
TRBV11-3	CASSGTGGRLNTEAFF
TRBV30	CAWEQGNGYNSPLHF
TRBV9	CASTPNLNNNEQFF
TRBV10-3	CAISEEVSDGYTF
TRBV6-5	CASLSGNGYTF
TRBV28	CASSLEDRGKTQYF
TRBV7-8	CASSLEPNYGYTF
TRBV10-3	CAISPGTGTNTEAFF
TRBV10-2	CASSDYGTGELFF
TRBV30	CAFTGSGRNPFF
TRBV10-1	CASSDTSGMKYNEQFF
TRBV29-1	CSSREGAETQYF
TRBV2	CASSATGEDSGYTF
TRBV6-4	CASSGEQGQPQHF
TRBV2	CASEPGGSDGYTF
TRBV5-6	CASRQGAEDTQYF
TRBV29-1	CSVRTGDEETQYF
TRBV15	CATSSAKRAGELFF
TRBV5-1	CASSPGTGGLNYGYTF
TRBV5-4	CASSLDLAANEQFF
TRBV5-4	CASRPDRGFYNEQFF
TRBV30	CAWSVQGSDTQYF
TRBV28	CASSSVGGPQHF